This T cell receptor (beta chain) was sequenced for a study of T cells in Graves' hyperthyroidism and ophthalmopathy. What was amplified from RNA transcripts were TCR beta CDR3 regions. With the HTBI primer set, the TCR CDR3 went through a first round of RT-PCR. TCRdb fed the multiplex PCR reads into MiXCR, producing one record per CDR3 protein. The sample lists 250,000 or so distinct CDR3 sequences, roughly 15% occurring once. This clonotype has ten or more counts. This CDR3 has 13 amino acids. Looked up from germline, CDR1 is SGHAT and CDR2 is FQDESV (reference sequence). V lost 3 bases to trimming and J lost 6 bases, with 11 bases between them.

The chain uses TRBV11-1 and TRBJ1-1; no firm D call. The sequence derives from a woman aged 50 to 65 with Graves' hyperthyroidism that later progressed to Graves' ophthalmopathy. Source material: blood. The CDR3 DNA reads TGTGCCAGCAGCTTTTTCCCCACCCCTGAAGCTTTCTTT. Translating gives CASSFFPTPEAFF.